This entry is about one TCR beta chain. Germline V gene sequence: CDR1 KGHSH, CDR2 LQKENI. There are 16 residues in the CDR3. V gave up 2 bases and J gave up 1 base; unmatched junction bases: 4. Assay used: immunoSEQ multiplex PCR; TCRdb lists only in-frame clones, some missing. The repertoire has 48,000 or so clones, over 90% of them found once; the top ten carry around 20%. The entry originates in a study of control samples from healthy donors and cancer patients. This receptor was obtained from a woman aged 45-59 years with head and neck cancer. The sequenced material came from PBMCs. The gene calls are TRBV18 and TRBJ2-2; 7 nucleotides align to TRBD1. Here the CDR3 DNA reads TGTGCCAGCTCACCAATGACAGGGAAGAACACCGGGGAGCTGTTTTTT. This translates into CASSPMTGKNTGELFF. Full variable domain (remainder filled in from reference TRBV18 and TRBJ2-2): NAGVMQNPRHLVRRRGQEARLRCSPMKGHSHVYWYRQLPEEGLKFMVYLQKENIIDESGMPKERFSAEFPKEGPSILRIQQVVRGDSAAYFCASSPMTGKNTGELFFGEGSRLTVL.